This TCR beta chain is from a study of T cell responses to AZD1222 COVID-19 vaccine. Findings and caveats of the study: Most donors were white British and more were female, and clonal diversity was possibly underestimated. The breadth and depth of Spike-specific TCRs increased once two AZD1222 doses had been given. Sampled repertoires all dated from after the peak T cell response.

In regard to this clone: Its specificity is not known.

This CDR3 spans 15 amino acids. V was cut by 0 bases and J by 9 bases, with 16 bases left in between. Germline V lookup: CDR1 SGHRS, CDR2 YFSETQ. Some clones are missing from TCRdb's copy, which holds only in-frame ones; the method was immunoSEQ multiplex PCR. The sample holds 180,000 or so clones; roughly nine tenths are singletons and the top ten take 1.5% to 2%. This clonotype originated in an adult in good health. The chain is built from TRBV5-1 and TRBJ2-4; perhaps TRBD2 as D (6 bases). Material: peripheral blood, obtained on day 0 of AZD1222 vaccination. This CDR3 is CASSLEGLGAGIQYF. The CDR3, as DNA: TGCGCCAGCAGCTTGGAAGGATTAGGAGCGGGCATTCAGTACTTC.